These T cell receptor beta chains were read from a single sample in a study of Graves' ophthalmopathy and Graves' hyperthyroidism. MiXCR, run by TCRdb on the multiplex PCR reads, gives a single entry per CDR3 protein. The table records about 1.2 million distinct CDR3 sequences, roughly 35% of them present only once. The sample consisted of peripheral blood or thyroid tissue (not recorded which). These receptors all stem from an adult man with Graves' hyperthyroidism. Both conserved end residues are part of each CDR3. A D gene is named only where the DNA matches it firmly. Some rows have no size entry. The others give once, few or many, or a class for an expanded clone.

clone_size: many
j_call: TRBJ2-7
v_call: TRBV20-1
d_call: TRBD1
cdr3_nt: TGCAGTGCTAGAGTGGAGACAGGGTACGAGCAGTACTTC
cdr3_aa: CSARVETGYEQYF

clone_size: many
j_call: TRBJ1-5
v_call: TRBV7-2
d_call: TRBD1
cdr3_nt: TGTGCCAGCAGTAGACAGGGCTATCAGCCCCAGCATTTT
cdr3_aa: CASSRQGYQPQHF

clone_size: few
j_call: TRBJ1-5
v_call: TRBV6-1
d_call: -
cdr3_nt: TGTGCCAGCAGTGAAGGTTTTAATGTTCAGCCCCAGCATTTT
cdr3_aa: CASSEGFNVQPQHF

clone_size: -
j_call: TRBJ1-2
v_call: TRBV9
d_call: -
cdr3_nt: TGTGCCAGCAGCTCCAGGGTGGCCTATGGCTACACCTTC
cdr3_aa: CASSSRVAYGYTF

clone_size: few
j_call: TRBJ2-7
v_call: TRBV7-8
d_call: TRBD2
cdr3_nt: TGTGCCAGCAGCCGGACTAGCGGGGACGAGCAGTACTTC
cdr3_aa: CASSRTSGDEQYF

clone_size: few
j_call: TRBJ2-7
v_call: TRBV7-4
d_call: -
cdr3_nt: TGTGCCAGCAGTGAAAGGGGCCTAGCTAGATCCGACGCCTTTTACGAGCAGTACTTC
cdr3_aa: CASSERGLARSDAFYEQYF

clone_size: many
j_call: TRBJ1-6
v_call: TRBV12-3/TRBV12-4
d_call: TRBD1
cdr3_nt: TGTGCCAGCAGTACAGGGGGTCGTTCACCCCTCCACTTT
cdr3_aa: CASSTGGRSPLHF

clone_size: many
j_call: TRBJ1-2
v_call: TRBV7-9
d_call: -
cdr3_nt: TGTGCCAGCAGCTCCACAGGGCGCAGTGACTATGGCTACACCTTC
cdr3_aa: CASSSTGRSDYGYTF

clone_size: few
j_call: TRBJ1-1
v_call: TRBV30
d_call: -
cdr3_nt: TGTGCCTGGACATTCGGAGAGAGTGCTTTCTTT
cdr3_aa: CAWTFGESAFF

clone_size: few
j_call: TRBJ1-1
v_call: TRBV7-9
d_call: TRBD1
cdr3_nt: TGTGCCAGCAGCCCCCTGGGACAGGGTAAGAACACTGAAGCTTTCTTT
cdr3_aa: CASSPLGQGKNTEAFF

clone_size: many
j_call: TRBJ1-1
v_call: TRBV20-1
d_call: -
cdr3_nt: TGCAGTGCTAGAGATTTCGGGGGCGTTATTGAAGCTTTCTTT
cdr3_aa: CSARDFGGVIEAFF

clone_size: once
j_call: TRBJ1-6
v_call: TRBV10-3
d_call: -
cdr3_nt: TGTGCCATCAGTGAGTCTACAGCTTATTCACCCCTCCACTTT
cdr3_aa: CAISESTAYSPLHF

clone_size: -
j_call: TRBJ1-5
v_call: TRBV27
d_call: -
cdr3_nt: TGTGCCAGCAGTTTCCGCCGGGACAGCAATCAGCCCCAGCATTTT
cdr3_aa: CASSFRRDSNQPQHF

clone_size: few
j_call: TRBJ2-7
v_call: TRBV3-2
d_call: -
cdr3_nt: TGTGCCAGGCAGAGAGCGGCAGCCAGCTCCTACGAGCAGTACTTC
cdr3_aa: CARQRAAASSYEQYF

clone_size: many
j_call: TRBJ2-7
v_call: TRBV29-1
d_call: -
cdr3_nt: TGCAGCGGCGTGGATGGCTACGAGCAGTACTTC
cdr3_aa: CSGVDGYEQYF

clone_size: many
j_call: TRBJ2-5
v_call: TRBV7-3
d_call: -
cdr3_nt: TGTGCCAGCAGCCGTAATGCTGGAGAGACCCAGTACTTC
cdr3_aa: CASSRNAGETQYF

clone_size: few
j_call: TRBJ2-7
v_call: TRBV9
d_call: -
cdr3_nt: TGTGCCAGCAGCGTAGTGGCAGCCGGCCCCTACGAGCAGTACTTC
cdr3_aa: CASSVVAAGPYEQYF

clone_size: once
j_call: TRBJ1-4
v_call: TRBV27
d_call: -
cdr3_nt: TGTGCCAGCAGTCATAGGGGTAATGAAAAACTGTTTTTT
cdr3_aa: CASSHRGNEKLFF

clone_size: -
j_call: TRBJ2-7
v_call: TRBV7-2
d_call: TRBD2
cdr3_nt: TGTGCCAGCAGTCCCGGGACTAGCGGGAGGTCCGAGCAGTACTTC
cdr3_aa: CASSPGTSGRSEQYF

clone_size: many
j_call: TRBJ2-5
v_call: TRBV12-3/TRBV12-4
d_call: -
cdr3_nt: TGTGCCAGCAGTTTCGGAGGGGTAGAGACCCAGTACTTC
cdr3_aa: CASSFGGVETQYF

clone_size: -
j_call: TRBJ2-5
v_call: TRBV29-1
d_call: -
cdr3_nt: TGCAGCGGTGGGACGGCTCAAGAGACCCAGTACTTC
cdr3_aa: CSGGTAQETQYF

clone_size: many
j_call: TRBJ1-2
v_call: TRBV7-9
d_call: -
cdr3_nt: TGTGCCAGCAGCTTAAGCTTGGCAGACTATGGCTACACCTTC
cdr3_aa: CASSLSLADYGYTF

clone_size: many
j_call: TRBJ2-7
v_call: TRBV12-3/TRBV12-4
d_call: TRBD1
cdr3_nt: TGTGCCAGCAGTCGGAGCAGAGGGACAGTCGAGCAGTACTTC
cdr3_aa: CASSRSRGTVEQYF

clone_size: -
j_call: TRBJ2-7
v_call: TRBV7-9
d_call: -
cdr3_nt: TGTGCCAGCAGCTTAGACAGAATGACAAGGAGCTCCTACGAGCAGTACTTC
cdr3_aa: CASSLDRMTRSSYEQYF

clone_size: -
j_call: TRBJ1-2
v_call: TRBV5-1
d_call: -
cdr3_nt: TGCGCCAGCAGCTTGGCTCAGGGGAGGAGCTATGGCTACACCTTC
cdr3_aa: CASSLAQGRSYGYTF

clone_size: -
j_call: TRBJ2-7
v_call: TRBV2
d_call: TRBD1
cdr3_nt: TGTGCCAGCAGTGTCCAGGACAGGGCGACCTACGAGCAGTACTTC
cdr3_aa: CASSVQDRATYEQYF

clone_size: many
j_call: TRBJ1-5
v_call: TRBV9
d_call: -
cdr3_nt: TGTGCCAGCAGCGTAGACGCCGGGGGATATCAGCCCCAGCATTTT
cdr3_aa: CASSVDAGGYQPQHF